The T cell receptor beta chain under discussion was sequenced for a study of T cells in Graves' hyperthyroidism and ophthalmopathy. RNA transcripts gave rise to amplified TCR beta CDR3 regions. Researchers ran a first-round RT-PCR on the TCR CDR3 using the HTBI primer set. TCRdb fed the multiplex PCR reads into MiXCR, producing one record per CDR3 protein. The profile shows more than 500,000 distinct CDR3 sequences, 46% of them singletons. Comment on this clonotype: The target antigen is unknown.

Study-level results: Ophthalmopathy was model-predicted a median roughly 6.2 months pre-onset.

The CDR3 contains 15 residues. Trimming cost V 5 bases and J 2 bases, with 15 bases left between them. The sequence was collected from an adult woman with Graves' disease, either hyperthyroidism or ophthalmopathy (not recorded which). The J gene is TRBJ2-5, the V gene TRBV12-3 or TRBV12-4, with D perhaps being TRBD1 or TRBD2 (5 bases each). Material for sequencing was peripheral blood or thyroid tissue (not recorded which). CDR3 sequence: CASSARDRKQETQYF. CDR3 nucleotide sequence: TGTGCCAGCAGTGCCCGGGACCGGAAACAAGAGACCCAGTACTTC.